These T cell receptor beta chains were read from a single sample in a study of somatic mutations in cytotoxic T cells in rheumatoid arthritis. Sequencing was performed with immunoSEQ multiplex PCR; in TCRdb, only in-frame clones are kept and a portion is missing. The table has about 15,000 clones, under 80% seen once; the top ten hold less than 20%. Sequences were obtained from CD8+ T cells sorted from blood. The receptors derive from an adult with rheumatoid arthritis. Both conserved end residues are part of each CDR3. D genes are given only for firm matches. Part of the rows lack a size; the others show once, few, many or a class for expanded clones.

v_call: TRBV15
j_call: TRBJ2-1
d_call: -
clone_size: -
cdr3_nt: TGTGCCACCAGCAGCGGCGGGGCAGGGCCCTCGCCCTACAATGAGCAGTTCTTC
cdr3_aa: CATSSGGAGPSPYNEQFF

v_call: TRBV2
j_call: TRBJ2-6
d_call: -
clone_size: once
cdr3_nt: TGTGCCAGCAGTGGGGGGAGCTCTGGGGCCAACGTCCTGACTTTC
cdr3_aa: CASSGGSSGANVLTF

v_call: TRBV6-6
j_call: TRBJ2-7
d_call: TRBD1
clone_size: -
cdr3_nt: TGTGCCAGCAGTTGGGCAGGGGGCGAGCAGTACTTC
cdr3_aa: CASSWAGGEQYF

v_call: TRBV5-5
j_call: TRBJ1-6
d_call: -
clone_size: -
cdr3_nt: TGTGCCAGCAGCTTGGATGGTATTGATTCACCCCTCCACTTT
cdr3_aa: CASSLDGIDSPLHF

v_call: TRBV7-8
j_call: TRBJ2-1
d_call: TRBD2
clone_size: medium-sized
cdr3_nt: TGTGCCAGCAGCTTAGGGCCAGCGGGGGATAGCACGAGAGACAATGAGCAGTTCTTC
cdr3_aa: CASSLGPAGDSTRDNEQFF

v_call: TRBV5-6
j_call: TRBJ1-1
d_call: -
clone_size: few
cdr3_nt: TGTGCCAGCAGCAGGGGGTTCACTGAAGCTTTCTTT
cdr3_aa: CASSRGFTEAFF

v_call: TRBV4-1
j_call: TRBJ1-1
d_call: -
clone_size: -
cdr3_nt: TGCGCCAGCAGCCAGGGAAGGAACACTGAAGCTTTCTTT
cdr3_aa: CASSQGRNTEAFF

v_call: TRBV9
j_call: TRBJ2-2
d_call: TRBD1
clone_size: -
cdr3_nt: TGTGCCAGCAGCGCCTACGACAGGGGCACCGGGGAGCTGTTTTTT
cdr3_aa: CASSAYDRGTGELFF

v_call: TRBV2
j_call: TRBJ1-3
d_call: -
clone_size: -
cdr3_nt: TGTGCCAGCAGCGCCAGTACTCAGAACGGAAACACCATATATTTT
cdr3_aa: CASSASTQNGNTIYF

v_call: TRBV5-1
j_call: TRBJ2-2
d_call: -
clone_size: -
cdr3_nt: TGCGCCAGCATTCCAGGGACGGGTGAGGGGGAGCTGTTTTTT
cdr3_aa: CASIPGTGEGELFF

v_call: TRBV5-1
j_call: TRBJ2-1
d_call: -
clone_size: -
cdr3_nt: TGCGCCAGCAGCTTGCGCACCCACAATGAGCAGTTCTTC
cdr3_aa: CASSLRTHNEQFF

v_call: TRBV21-1
j_call: TRBJ2-6
d_call: -
clone_size: -
cdr3_nt: TGTGCCAGCAGCAACTACAGCTCTGGGGCCAACGTCCTGACTTTC
cdr3_aa: CASSNYSSGANVLTF

v_call: TRBV5-1
j_call: TRBJ2-7
d_call: -
clone_size: -
cdr3_nt: TGCGCCAGCAGCTTGTATGGGGGGGGGCTGATGAGCGAGCAGTACTTC
cdr3_aa: CASSLYGGGLMSEQYF

v_call: TRBV28
j_call: TRBJ2-1
d_call: TRBD2
clone_size: -
cdr3_nt: TGTGCCACCAGAACACCTAGCGGGATGTACAATGAGCAGTTCTTC
cdr3_aa: CATRTPSGMYNEQFF

v_call: TRBV11-2
j_call: TRBJ2-7
d_call: -
clone_size: -
cdr3_nt: TGTGCCAGCAGCTCCGAGTTGGGCCCCTACGAGCAGTACTTC
cdr3_aa: CASSSELGPYEQYF

v_call: TRBV5-6
j_call: TRBJ2-2
d_call: -
clone_size: -
cdr3_nt: TGTGCCAGCAGCTTGGGAGCCACCGGGGAGCTGTTTTTT
cdr3_aa: CASSLGATGELFF

v_call: TRBV28
j_call: TRBJ1-5
d_call: TRBD1
clone_size: -
cdr3_nt: TGTGCCAGCAGTTTATTCAGGGGGGGCAATCAGCCCCAGCATTTT
cdr3_aa: CASSLFRGGNQPQHF

v_call: TRBV2
j_call: TRBJ2-1
d_call: TRBD2
clone_size: -
cdr3_nt: TGTGCCAGCAGTAGTATTGAGCGGGGGGACTACAATGAGCAGTTCTTC
cdr3_aa: CASSSIERGDYNEQFF

v_call: TRBV29-1
j_call: TRBJ1-1
d_call: -
clone_size: -
cdr3_nt: TGCAGCGTCCTATTCGGGACTGAAGCTTTCTTT
cdr3_aa: CSVLFGTEAFF

v_call: TRBV19
j_call: TRBJ2-1
d_call: -
clone_size: once
cdr3_nt: TGTGCCAGTAGTATAGGGGCGAGGGAAAGCTCCTACAATGAGCAGTTCTTC
cdr3_aa: CASSIGARESSYNEQFF

v_call: TRBV5-1
j_call: TRBJ2-3
d_call: TRBD2
clone_size: -
cdr3_nt: TGCGCCAGCAGCCCCATCCCGCACCTAGCGGGGGGGGCAGATACGCAGTATTTT
cdr3_aa: CASSPIPHLAGGADTQYF

v_call: TRBV7-2
j_call: TRBJ2-7
d_call: -
clone_size: few
cdr3_nt: TGTGCCAGCAGCTTCGGCGAAGGGTACTACGAGCAGTACTTC
cdr3_aa: CASSFGEGYYEQYF

v_call: TRBV23-1
j_call: TRBJ2-5
d_call: -
clone_size: -
cdr3_nt: TGCGCCAGCATCCCCTCTGGGTGCCAAGAGACCCAGTACTTC
cdr3_aa: CASIPSGCQETQYF

v_call: TRBV10-3
j_call: TRBJ1-2
d_call: -
clone_size: -
cdr3_nt: TGTGCCATCTACGAGGGGACCTTCTATGGCTACACCTTC
cdr3_aa: CAIYEGTFYGYTF

v_call: TRBV10-2
j_call: TRBJ2-5
d_call: TRBD2
clone_size: -
cdr3_nt: TGCGCCAGCAGTGATCAGCGGGGAGATCAAGAGACCCAGTACTTC
cdr3_aa: CASSDQRGDQETQYF

v_call: TRBV9
j_call: TRBJ2-1
d_call: -
clone_size: -
cdr3_nt: TGTGCCAGCAGCGTAGATGAAACTAGCAGGGTTATTAATGAGCAGTTCTTC
cdr3_aa: CASSVDETSRVINEQFF

v_call: TRBV19
j_call: TRBJ1-1
d_call: TRBD1
clone_size: -
cdr3_nt: TGTGCCAGTAGTATTAAAAAGACAGGGCGAACAAACACTGAAGCTTTCTTT
cdr3_aa: CASSIKKTGRTNTEAFF

v_call: TRBV5-1
j_call: TRBJ2-5
d_call: TRBD2
clone_size: -
cdr3_nt: TGCGCCAGCAGCCCCAAGACTAGCGGGGGACAAGAGACCCAGTACTTC
cdr3_aa: CASSPKTSGGQETQYF

v_call: TRBV2
j_call: TRBJ1-1
d_call: -
clone_size: few
cdr3_nt: TGTGCCAGCAGTGAACAGCCGAACACTGAAGCTTTCTTT
cdr3_aa: CASSEQPNTEAFF

v_call: TRBV5-1
j_call: TRBJ2-7
d_call: TRBD1
clone_size: -
cdr3_nt: TGCGCCAGCAGCCCCTGGGACAGGGGGCACGAGCAGTACTTC
cdr3_aa: CASSPWDRGHEQYF

v_call: TRBV5-6
j_call: TRBJ1-4
d_call: -
clone_size: -
cdr3_nt: TGTGCCAGCAGCCCCGCTCGGCAATCCCAAGCGGAAAAACTGTTTTTT
cdr3_aa: CASSPARQSQAEKLFF

v_call: TRBV29-1
j_call: TRBJ2-2
d_call: -
clone_size: -
cdr3_nt: TGCAGCGCTAACGGCCCTAACCCGAGCACCGGGGAGCTGTTTTTT
cdr3_aa: CSANGPNPSTGELFF

v_call: TRBV19
j_call: TRBJ1-1
d_call: TRBD1
clone_size: -
cdr3_nt: TGTGCCAGTAGAAGGACAGGAGAGAACACTGAAGCTTTCTTT
cdr3_aa: CASRRTGENTEAFF

v_call: TRBV5-1
j_call: TRBJ2-7
d_call: -
clone_size: once
cdr3_nt: TGCGCCAGCAGCTTGGGACCTTATGGGGAGCAGTACTTC
cdr3_aa: CASSLGPYGEQYF

v_call: TRBV7-9
j_call: TRBJ1-1
d_call: -
clone_size: once
cdr3_nt: TGTGCCAGCAGCTCCGGCCCTGAAGCTTTCTTT
cdr3_aa: CASSSGPEAFF

v_call: TRBV13
j_call: TRBJ2-5
d_call: TRBD1
clone_size: few
cdr3_nt: TGTGCCAGCAGCTTGGGACAGGGTATGGAGACCCAGTACTTC
cdr3_aa: CASSLGQGMETQYF

v_call: TRBV4-1
j_call: TRBJ1-1
d_call: -
clone_size: -
cdr3_nt: TGCGCCAGCAGCCAAGATCTCGGAGGGACGAACACTGAAGCTTTCTTT
cdr3_aa: CASSQDLGGTNTEAFF

v_call: TRBV27
j_call: TRBJ1-5
d_call: -
clone_size: -
cdr3_nt: TGTGCCAGCAGTTTATATACAGGCAGCAATCAGCCCCAGCATTTT
cdr3_aa: CASSLYTGSNQPQHF

v_call: TRBV7-8
j_call: TRBJ1-6
d_call: TRBD1
clone_size: -
cdr3_nt: TGTGCCAGCAGTAAGACAGGGGGCTCCTATAATTCACCCCTCCACTTT
cdr3_aa: CASSKTGGSYNSPLHF

v_call: TRBV6-5
j_call: TRBJ2-3
d_call: -
clone_size: few
cdr3_nt: TGTGCCAGCAGTTACAGGGTCACAGATACGCAGTATTTT
cdr3_aa: CASSYRVTDTQYF

v_call: TRBV7-9
j_call: TRBJ2-7
d_call: -
clone_size: -
cdr3_nt: TGTGCCAGCAGCTTAGCGACCCGACAGCTCCAAAGCTACGAGCAGTACTTC
cdr3_aa: CASSLATRQLQSYEQYF